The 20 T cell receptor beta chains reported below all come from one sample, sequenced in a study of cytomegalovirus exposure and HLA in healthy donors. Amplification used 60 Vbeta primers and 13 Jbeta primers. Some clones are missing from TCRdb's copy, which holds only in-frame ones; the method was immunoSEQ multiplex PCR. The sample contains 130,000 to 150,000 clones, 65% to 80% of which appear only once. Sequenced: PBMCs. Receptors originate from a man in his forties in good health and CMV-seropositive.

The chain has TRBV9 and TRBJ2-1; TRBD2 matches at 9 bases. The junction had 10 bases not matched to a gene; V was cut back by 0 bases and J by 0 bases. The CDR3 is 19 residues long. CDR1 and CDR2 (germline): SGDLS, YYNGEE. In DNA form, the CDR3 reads TGTGCCAGCAGCGTAGGGCTAGCGGGGAAATCTAGCTCCTACAATGAGCAGTTCTTC. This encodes CASSVGLAGKSSSYNEQFF.

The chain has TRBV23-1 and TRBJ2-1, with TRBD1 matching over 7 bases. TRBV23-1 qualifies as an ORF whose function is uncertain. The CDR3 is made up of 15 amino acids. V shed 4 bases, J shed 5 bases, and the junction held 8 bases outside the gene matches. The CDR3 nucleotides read TGCGCCAGCAGTCGCCCAATTGGGACAGACAATGAGCAGTTCTTC. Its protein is CASSRPIGTDNEQFF.

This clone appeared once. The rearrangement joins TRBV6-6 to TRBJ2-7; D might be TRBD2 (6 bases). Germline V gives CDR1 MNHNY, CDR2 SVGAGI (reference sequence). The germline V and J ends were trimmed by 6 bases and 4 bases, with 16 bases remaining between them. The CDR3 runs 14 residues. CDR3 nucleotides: TGTGCCAGCAGCCGACTTGGGGCGGGGTACGAGCAGTACTTC. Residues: CASSRLGAGYEQYF.

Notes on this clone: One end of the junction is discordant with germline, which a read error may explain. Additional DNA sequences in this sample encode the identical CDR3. Here the CDR3 reads CASSPMTAGDTEAFF. In DNA form, the CDR3 reads TGTGCCAGCAGCCCTATGACAGCTGGGGACACTGAAGCCTTCTTT. This rearrangement joins TRBV7-9 to TRBJ1-1; D might be TRBD1 (6 bases). Germline CDR1 SEHNR, CDR2 FQNEAQ (reference sequence). The CDR3 has 15 amino acids.

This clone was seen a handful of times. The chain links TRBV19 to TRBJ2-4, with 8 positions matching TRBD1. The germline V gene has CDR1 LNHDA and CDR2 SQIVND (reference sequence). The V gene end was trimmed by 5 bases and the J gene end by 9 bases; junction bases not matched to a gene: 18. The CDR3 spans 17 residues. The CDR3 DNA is TGTGCCAGTAGTCCCGGACAGGGTTTGGATATTGGCGGCATTCAGTACTTC. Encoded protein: CASSPGQGLDIGGIQYF.

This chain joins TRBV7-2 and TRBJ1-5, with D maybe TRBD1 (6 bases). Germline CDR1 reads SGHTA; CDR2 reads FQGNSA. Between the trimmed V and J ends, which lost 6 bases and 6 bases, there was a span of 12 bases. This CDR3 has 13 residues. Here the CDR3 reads CASRLDSSQPQHF. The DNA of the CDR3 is TGTGCCAGCAGACTGGACAGTTCTCAGCCCCAGCATTTT.

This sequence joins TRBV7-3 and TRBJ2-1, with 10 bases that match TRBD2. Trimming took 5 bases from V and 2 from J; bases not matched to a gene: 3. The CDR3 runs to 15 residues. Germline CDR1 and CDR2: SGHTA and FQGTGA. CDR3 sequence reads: CASSPTSGTYNEQFF. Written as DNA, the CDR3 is TGTGCCAGCAGCCCCACTAGCGGGACCTACAATGAGCAGTTCTTC.

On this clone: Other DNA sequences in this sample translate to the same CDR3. The DNA of the CDR3 is TGTGCCAGCAGCGGGACAGTAATCGTCGGGGGCACCGGGGAGCTGTTTTTT. Translated, it gives CASSGTVIVGGTGELFF. The V call is TRBV5-4, the J call TRBJ2-2; TRBD1 is a possible D gene (7 bases). Looked up from germline, CDR1 is SGHNT and CDR2 is YYREEE (reference sequence). The ends were cut back, 4 bases at V and 4 bases at J, with 20 bases in the middle. The CDR3 is 17 residues long.

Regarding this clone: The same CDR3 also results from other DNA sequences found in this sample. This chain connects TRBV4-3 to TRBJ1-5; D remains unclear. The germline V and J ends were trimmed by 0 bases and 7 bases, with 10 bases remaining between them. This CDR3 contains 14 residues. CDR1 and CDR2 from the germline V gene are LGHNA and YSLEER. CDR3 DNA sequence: TGCGCCAGCAGCCAAGAGACAAGAATCCAGCCCCAGCATTTT. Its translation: CASSQETRIQPQHF.

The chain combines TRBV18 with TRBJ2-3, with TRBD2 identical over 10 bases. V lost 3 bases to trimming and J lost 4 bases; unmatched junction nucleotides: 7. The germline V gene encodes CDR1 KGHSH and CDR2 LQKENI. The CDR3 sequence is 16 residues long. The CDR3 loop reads CASSPLAGVAPDTQYF. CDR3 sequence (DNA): TGTGCCAGCTCACCCCTAGCGGGAGTTGCACCAGATACGCAGTATTTT.

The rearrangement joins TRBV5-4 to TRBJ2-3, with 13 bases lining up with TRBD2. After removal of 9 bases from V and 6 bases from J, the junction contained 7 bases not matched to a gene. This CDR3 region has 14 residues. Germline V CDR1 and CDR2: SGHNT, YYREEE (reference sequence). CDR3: CATFTSGRDDTQYF. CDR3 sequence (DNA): TGTGCCACCTTTACTAGCGGGAGGGATGATACGCAGTATTTT.

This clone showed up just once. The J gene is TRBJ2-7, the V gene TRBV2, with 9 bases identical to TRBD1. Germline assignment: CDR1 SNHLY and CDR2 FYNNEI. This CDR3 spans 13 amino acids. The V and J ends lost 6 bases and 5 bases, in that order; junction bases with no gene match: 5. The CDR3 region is CASRDRGGNEQYF. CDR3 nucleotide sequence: TGTGCCAGCAGGGACAGGGGAGGGAACGAGCAGTACTTC.

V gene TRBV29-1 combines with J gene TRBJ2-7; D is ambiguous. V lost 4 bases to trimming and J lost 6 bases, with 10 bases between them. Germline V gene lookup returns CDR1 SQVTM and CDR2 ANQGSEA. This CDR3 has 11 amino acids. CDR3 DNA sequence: TGCAGCGTTGGGGCCACAACCGAGCAGTACTTC. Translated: CSVGATTEQYF.

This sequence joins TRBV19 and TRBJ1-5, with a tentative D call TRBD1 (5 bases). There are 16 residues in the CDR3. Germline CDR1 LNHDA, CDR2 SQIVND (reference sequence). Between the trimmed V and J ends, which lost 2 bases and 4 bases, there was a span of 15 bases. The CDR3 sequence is CASSIIQVYGNQPQHF. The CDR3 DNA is TGTGCCAGTAGTATAATACAGGTATATGGAAATCAGCCCCAGCATTTT.

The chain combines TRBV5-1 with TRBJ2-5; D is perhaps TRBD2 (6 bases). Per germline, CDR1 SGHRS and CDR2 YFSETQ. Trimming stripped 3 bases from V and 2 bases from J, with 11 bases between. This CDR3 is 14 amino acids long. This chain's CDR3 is CASSSGLLQETQYF. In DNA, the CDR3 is TGCGCCAGCAGCTCGGGACTGCTACAAGAGACCCAGTACTTC.

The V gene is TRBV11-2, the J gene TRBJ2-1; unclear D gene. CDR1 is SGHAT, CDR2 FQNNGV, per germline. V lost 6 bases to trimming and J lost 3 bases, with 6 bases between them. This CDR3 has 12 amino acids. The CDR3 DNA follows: TGTGCCAGCAGGTCCTTCTACAATGAGCAGTTCTTC. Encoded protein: CASRSFYNEQFF.

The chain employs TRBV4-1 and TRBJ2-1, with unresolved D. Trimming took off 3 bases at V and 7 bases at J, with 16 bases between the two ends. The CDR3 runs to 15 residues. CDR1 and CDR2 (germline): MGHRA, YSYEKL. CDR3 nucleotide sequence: TGCGCCAGCAGCCATCTATATCTCCCCTTAAATGAGCAGTTCTTC. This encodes CASSHLYLPLNEQFF.

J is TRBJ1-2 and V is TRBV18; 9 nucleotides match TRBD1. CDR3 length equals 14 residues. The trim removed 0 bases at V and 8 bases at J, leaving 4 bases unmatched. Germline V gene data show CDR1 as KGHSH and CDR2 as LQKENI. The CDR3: CASSPPGQGGGYTF. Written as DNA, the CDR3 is TGTGCCAGCTCACCACCGGGACAGGGAGGGGGCTACACCTTC.

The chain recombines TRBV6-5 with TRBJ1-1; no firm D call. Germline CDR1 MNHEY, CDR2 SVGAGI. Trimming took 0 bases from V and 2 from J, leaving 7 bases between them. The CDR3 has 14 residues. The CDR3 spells CASSYSQQNTEAFF. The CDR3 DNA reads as TGTGCCAGCAGTTACTCACAACAAAACACTGAAGCTTTCTTT.

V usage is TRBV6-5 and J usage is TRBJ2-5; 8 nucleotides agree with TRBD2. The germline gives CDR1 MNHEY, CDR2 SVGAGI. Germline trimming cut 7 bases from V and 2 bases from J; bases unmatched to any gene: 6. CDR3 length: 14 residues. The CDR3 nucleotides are TGTGCCAGCACCCCGGGACTAGGACAAGAGACCCAGTACTTC. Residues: CASTPGLGQETQYF.